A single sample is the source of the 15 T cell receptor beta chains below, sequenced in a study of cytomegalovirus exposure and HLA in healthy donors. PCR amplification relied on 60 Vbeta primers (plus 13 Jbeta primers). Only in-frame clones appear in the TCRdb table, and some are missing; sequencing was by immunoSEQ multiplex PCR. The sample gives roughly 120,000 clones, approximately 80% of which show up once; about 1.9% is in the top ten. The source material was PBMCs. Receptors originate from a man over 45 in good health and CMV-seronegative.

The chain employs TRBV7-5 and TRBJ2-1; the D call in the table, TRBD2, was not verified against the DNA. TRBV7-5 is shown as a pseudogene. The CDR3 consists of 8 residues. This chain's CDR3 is CVRSLSIF. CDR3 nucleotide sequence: TGTGTCAGAAGCTTATCTATCTTC.

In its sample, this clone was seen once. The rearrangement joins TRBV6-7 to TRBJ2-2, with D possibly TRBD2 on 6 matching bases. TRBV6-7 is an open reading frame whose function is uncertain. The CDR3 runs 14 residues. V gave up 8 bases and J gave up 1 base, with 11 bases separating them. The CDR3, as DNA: TGTGCCAGCCGGAGGCGGGGGAACACCGGGGAGCTGTTTTTT. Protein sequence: CASRRRGNTGELFF.

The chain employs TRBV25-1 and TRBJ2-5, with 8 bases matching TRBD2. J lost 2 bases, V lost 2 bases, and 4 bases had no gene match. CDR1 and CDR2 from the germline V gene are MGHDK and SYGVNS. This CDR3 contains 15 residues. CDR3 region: CASSEVAGLQETQYF. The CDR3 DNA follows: TGTGCCAGCAGTGAAGTAGCGGGACTACAAGAGACCCAGTACTTC.

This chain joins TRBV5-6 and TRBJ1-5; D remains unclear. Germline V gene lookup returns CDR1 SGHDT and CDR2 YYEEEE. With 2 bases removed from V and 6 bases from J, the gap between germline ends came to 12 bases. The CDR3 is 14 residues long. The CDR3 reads CASSFAGESQPQHF. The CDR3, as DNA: TGTGCCAGCAGCTTTGCCGGGGAGAGTCAGCCCCAGCATTTT.

The CDR3 DNA sequence: TGTGCCAGCAGCCCCCAACCGGGGACTAACTATGGCTACACCTTC. This sequence encodes CASSPQPGTNYGYTF. V gene TRBV14 combines with J gene TRBJ1-2, with unresolved D. This CDR3 is 15 amino acids long. Germline V gene lookup returns CDR1 SGHDN and CDR2 FVKESK. V dropped 4 bases and J dropped 0 bases, with 12 bases sitting between them.

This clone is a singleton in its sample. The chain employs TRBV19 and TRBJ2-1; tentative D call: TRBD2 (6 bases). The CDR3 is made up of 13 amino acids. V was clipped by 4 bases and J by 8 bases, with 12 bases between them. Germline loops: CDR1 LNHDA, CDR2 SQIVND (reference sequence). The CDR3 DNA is TGTGCCAGTAGTACGAGGGCGGGGTATGAGCAGTTCTTC. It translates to CASSTRAGYEQFF.

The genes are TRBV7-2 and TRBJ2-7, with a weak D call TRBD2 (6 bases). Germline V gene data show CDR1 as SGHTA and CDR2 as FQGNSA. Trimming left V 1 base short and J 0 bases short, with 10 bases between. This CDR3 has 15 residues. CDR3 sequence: CASSLVLGGSYEQYF. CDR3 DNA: TGTGCCAGCAGCTTAGTCCTCGGGGGCTCCTACGAGCAGTACTTC.

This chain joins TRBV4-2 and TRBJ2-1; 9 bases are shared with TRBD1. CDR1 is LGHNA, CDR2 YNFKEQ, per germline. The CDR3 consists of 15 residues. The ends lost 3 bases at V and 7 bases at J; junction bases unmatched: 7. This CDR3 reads CASSHGTGRRNEQFF. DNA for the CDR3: TGTGCCAGCAGCCACGGGACAGGGAGACGAAATGAGCAGTTCTTC.

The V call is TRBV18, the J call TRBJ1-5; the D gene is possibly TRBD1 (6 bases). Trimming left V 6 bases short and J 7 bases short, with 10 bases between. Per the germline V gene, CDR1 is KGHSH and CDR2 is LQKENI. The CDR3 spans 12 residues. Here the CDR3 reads CASSAGGQPQHF. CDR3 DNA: TGTGCCAGCTCGGCTGGGGGCCAGCCCCAGCATTTT.

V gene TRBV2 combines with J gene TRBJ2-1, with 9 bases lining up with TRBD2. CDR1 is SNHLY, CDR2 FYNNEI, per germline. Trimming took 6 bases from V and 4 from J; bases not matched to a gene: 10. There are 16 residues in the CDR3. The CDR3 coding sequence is TGTGCCAGCAGCTATCCGTTAGCGGGGGAATACAATGAGCAGTTCTTC. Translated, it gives CASSYPLAGEYNEQFF.

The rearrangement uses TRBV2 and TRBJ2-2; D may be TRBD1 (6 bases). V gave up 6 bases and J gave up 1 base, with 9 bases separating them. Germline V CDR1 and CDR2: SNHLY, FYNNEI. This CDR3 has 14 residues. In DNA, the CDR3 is TGTGCCAGCAGGCCGGGACAGAACACCGGGGAGCTGTTTTTT. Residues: CASRPGQNTGELFF.

Here the CDR3 DNA reads TGTGCCAGCAGTGACTCCGGGACAGGGTCACCCTATGGCTACACCTTC. Protein: CASSDSGTGSPYGYTF. The V gene is TRBV25-1, the J gene TRBJ1-2, with TRBD1 identical over 9 bases. The V segment lost 3 bases and the J segment 4 bases; nucleotides outside the gene matches: 9. CDR1 MGHDK and CDR2 SYGVNS come from the germline V gene. CDR3 size: 16 residues.

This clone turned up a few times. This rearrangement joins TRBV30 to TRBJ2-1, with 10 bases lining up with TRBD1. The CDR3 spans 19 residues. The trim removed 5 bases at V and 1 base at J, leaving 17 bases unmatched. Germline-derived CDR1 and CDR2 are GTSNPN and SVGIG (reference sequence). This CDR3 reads CAWVVGQGEIKRSYNEQFF. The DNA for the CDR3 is TGTGCCTGGGTTGTCGGACAGGGGGAAATTAAGAGGTCCTACAATGAGCAGTTCTTC.

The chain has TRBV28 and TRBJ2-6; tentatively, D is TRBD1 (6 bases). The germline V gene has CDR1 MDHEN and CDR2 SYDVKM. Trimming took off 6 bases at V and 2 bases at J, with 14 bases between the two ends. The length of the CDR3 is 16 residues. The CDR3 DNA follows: TGTGCCAGCAGGACGACAGGTTTAACTGGGGCCAACGTCCTGACTTTC. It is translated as CASRTTGLTGANVLTF.

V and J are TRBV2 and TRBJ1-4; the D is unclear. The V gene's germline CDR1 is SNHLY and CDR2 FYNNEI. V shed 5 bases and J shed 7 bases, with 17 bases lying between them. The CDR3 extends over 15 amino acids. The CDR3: CASSYGNSDGEKLFF. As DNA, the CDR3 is TGTGCCAGCAGTTACGGGAACAGCGATGGTGAAAAACTGTTTTTT.